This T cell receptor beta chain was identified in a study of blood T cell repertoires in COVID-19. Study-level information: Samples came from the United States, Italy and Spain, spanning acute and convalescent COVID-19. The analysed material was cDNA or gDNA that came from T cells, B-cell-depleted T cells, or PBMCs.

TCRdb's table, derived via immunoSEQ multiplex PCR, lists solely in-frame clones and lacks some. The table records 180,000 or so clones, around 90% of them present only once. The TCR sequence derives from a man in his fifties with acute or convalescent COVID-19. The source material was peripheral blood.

The CDR3 DNA follows: TGTGCCAGCAGCTTACGCGAGTCTGGGGCCAACGTCCTGACTTTC. Amino acids: CASSLRESGANVLTF. This chain joins TRBV7-2 and TRBJ2-6, with D unclear. This CDR3 comprises 15 residues. CDR1 SGHTA and CDR2 FQGNSA come from the germline V gene. V shed 2 bases and J shed 1 base, with 6 bases lying between them. Based on the CDR3 plus reference TRBV7-2 and TRBJ2-6, the full variable domain is GAGVSQSPSNKVTEKGKDVELRCDPISGHTALYWYRQSLGQGLEFLIYFQGNSAPDKSGLPSDRFSAERTGGSVSTLTIQRTQQEDSAVYLCASSLRESGANVLTFGAGSRLTVL.